Below, 18 T cell receptor beta chains from the same sample are listed, as sequenced in a study of T cells in Graves' hyperthyroidism and ophthalmopathy. It was RNA transcripts that yielded the amplified TCR beta CDR3 regions. HTBI primers were used for first-round RT-PCR of the TCR CDR3. MiXCR, applied by TCRdb to the multiplex PCR reads, yields one record per CDR3 protein. The table includes approximately 400,000 distinct CDR3 sequences, approximately 14% detected once. What was sequenced was blood. These receptors were collected from a woman under 30 with Graves' hyperthyroidism that later progressed to Graves' ophthalmopathy.

This clonotype has a single count. The chain couples TRBV6-5 to TRBJ2-5; maybe TRBD2 (6 bases). The length of the CDR3 is 15 residues. V was clipped by 2 bases and J by 4 bases, with 14 bases between them. Germline V CDR1 and CDR2: MNHEY, SVGAGI. The CDR3 bases are TGTGCCAGCAGTTACGGAGGGGTTCGGGGAGAGACCCAGTACTTC. Amino acids: CASSYGGVRGETQYF.

V and J are TRBV10-3 and TRBJ2-3; D gene ambiguous. Trimming stripped 2 bases from V and 3 bases from J, with 6 bases between. Per germline, CDR1 ENHRY and CDR2 SYGVKD. This CDR3 is 13 amino acids long. The CDR3 sequence is CAISEIRTDTQYF. The CDR3 DNA is TGTGCCATCAGTGAGATCAGAACAGATACGCAGTATTTT.

This clonotype occurred many times. The J gene is TRBJ2-7, the V gene TRBV20-1, with TRBD2 matching over 14 bases. CDR3 length equals 14 residues. CDR1 and CDR2 from the germline V gene are DFQATT and SNEGSKA (reference sequence). The trim removed 3 bases at V and 7 bases at J, leaving 5 bases unmatched. The CDR3 here is CSARGLAGVMEQYF. CDR3 coding DNA: TGCAGTGCTAGGGGACTAGCGGGAGTGATGGAGCAGTACTTC.

This clonotype was counted many times. This rearrangement joins TRBV5-1 to TRBJ2-7; D not resolved. Trimming stripped 1 base from V and 7 bases from J, with 15 bases between. Germline V gene lookup returns CDR1 SGHRS and CDR2 YFSETQ. The CDR3 is 14 amino acids. The CDR3 nucleotides are TGCGCCAGCAGCTTGAGGTGGAATTTGGGGGAGCAGTACTTC. Protein sequence: CASSLRWNLGEQYF. Complete variable domain (other parts from reference TRBV5-1 and TRBJ2-7): KAGVTQTPRYLIKTRGQQVTLSCSPISGHRSVSWYQQTPGQGLQFLFEYFSETQRNKGNFPGRFSGRQFSNSRSEMNVSTLELGDSALYLCASSLRWNLGEQYFGPGTRLTVT.

This clonotype was seen repeatedly, ten times or more. The chain recombines TRBV14 with TRBJ2-7; 7 positions match TRBD1. The germline gives CDR1 SGHDN, CDR2 FVKESK. Trimming removed 1 base from V and 0 bases from J; junction bases left unmatched: 9. The CDR3 covers 17 residues. CDR3 bases: TGTGCCAGCAGCCAAGGCGCACAGGGGTTCAGCTCCTACGAGCAGTACTTC. This codes for CASSQGAQGFSSYEQYF.

The chain joins TRBV7-2 to TRBJ2-5; D is perhaps TRBD1 (6 bases). The V gene's germline CDR1 is SGHTA and CDR2 FQGNSA. The CDR3 length is 15 residues. V was shortened by 7 bases and J by 3 bases, with 18 bases between the two germline ends. The CDR3 loop is CASNKSGVWEETQYF. The CDR3 bases are TGTGCCAGCAACAAGTCAGGGGTATGGGAAGAGACCCAGTACTTC. Filled out from reference TRBV7-2 and TRBJ2-5, the complete variable domain reads GAGVSQSPSNKVTEKGKDVELRCDPISGHTALYWYRQSLGQGLEFLIYFQGNSAPDKSGLPSDRFSAERTGGSVSTLTIQRTQQEDSAVYLCASNKSGVWEETQYFGPGTRLLVL.

This clonotype was found many times. The rearrangement joins TRBV11-2 to TRBJ2-7; D gene uncertain. CDR3 length equals 12 residues. Germline CDR1 is SGHAT and CDR2 is FQNNGV. The germline V and J ends were trimmed by 0 bases and 7 bases, with 7 bases remaining between them. The CDR3 DNA reads as TGTGCCAGCAGCTTAGATCCCGGGGAGCAGTACTTC. The encoded protein is CASSLDPGEQYF.

This clonotype was seen at least ten times. J is TRBJ2-7 and V is TRBV28, with 9 positions matching TRBD2. Per germline, CDR1 MDHEN and CDR2 SYDVKM. This CDR3 has 15 amino acids. V lost 6 bases to trimming and J lost 0 bases; unmatched junction nucleotides: 6. The CDR3 loop is CASSPSGRPSYEQYF. The CDR3 nucleotides read TGTGCCAGCAGCCCAAGCGGGAGGCCCTCCTACGAGCAGTACTTC.

This sequence joins TRBV2 and TRBJ2-5; 9 bases agree with TRBD2. This CDR3 region has 16 residues. The ends lost 6 bases at V and 0 bases at J; junction bases unmatched: 8. CDR1 SNHLY and CDR2 FYNNEI come from the germline V gene. CDR3 loop: CASRDLIAGDQETQYF. In DNA form, the CDR3 reads TGTGCCAGCAGAGACTTAATAGCGGGGGACCAAGAGACCCAGTACTTC.

This clonotype occurred a few times. A read error is possible here, since a much larger clone lies one base away. The chain couples TRBV2 to TRBJ1-5, with TRBD1 as a possible D gene (5 bases). V was trimmed by 6 bases and J by 6 bases, leaving 15 bases between them. Germline CDR1 reads SNHLY; CDR2 reads FYNNEI. The CDR3 covers 14 residues. CDR3 nucleotides: TGTGCCAGCAGGGGCAGGACAAGAGGTCAGCCCCAGCATTTT. Protein product: CASRGRTRGQPQHF.

This clonotype was recorded many times. This chain links TRBV5-1 with TRBJ1-1; 9 bases match TRBD1. Losses at the gene ends were 2 bases for V and 3 bases for J; bases not matched to a gene: 5. CDR3 length: 15 amino acids. CDR1 SGHRS and CDR2 YFSETQ come from the germline V gene. The CDR3 sequence is CASSFTGGQDTEAFF. The DNA of the CDR3 is TGCGCCAGCAGCTTTACAGGGGGCCAGGACACTGAAGCTTTCTTT.

In its sample, this clonotype was seen a few times. The rearrangement links TRBV20-1 to TRBJ2-5; 9 bases are shared with TRBD1. The trim removed 3 bases at V and 5 bases at J, leaving 10 bases unmatched. Germline V lookup: CDR1 DFQATT, CDR2 SNEGSKA (reference sequence). This CDR3 is built from 15 residues. Written as DNA, the CDR3 is TGCAGTGCTAGGGATGACAGGGGGTCTTCGGAGACCCAGTACTTC. This encodes CSARDDRGSSETQYF.

This rearrangement joins TRBV7-9 to TRBJ2-4; 11 bases fit TRBD2. Trimming took 5 bases from V and 8 from J; bases not matched to a gene: 11. The germline V gene encodes CDR1 SEHNR and CDR2 FQNEAQ (reference sequence). This CDR3 region has 16 residues. For the CDR3, the DNA is TGTGCCAGCAGCAGTAGCGGGAGGGCCACAGTGGACATTCAGTACTTC. Translation gives CASSSSGRATVDIQYF.

This clonotype was seen many times. The chain couples TRBV12-3 or TRBV12-4 to TRBJ2-2; 13 nucleotides agree with TRBD2. The CDR3 has 16 amino acids. With 1 base clipped from V and 7 bases from J, the junction kept 3 bases outside the gene matches. CDR3 in amino acids: CASSLGTSGRLGELFF. In nucleotides, the CDR3 is TGTGCCAGCAGTTTAGGGACTAGCGGGAGACTCGGGGAGCTGTTTTTT.

This clonotype was observed a handful of times. The V call is TRBV3-1, the J call TRBJ2-2, with D uncertain. The CDR3 is 12 residues long. CDR1 is LGHDT and CDR2 is YNNKEL in the germline V gene (reference sequence). V was trimmed by 4 bases and J by 7 bases, leaving 7 bases between them. CDR3 in amino acids: CASSPGFGELFF. DNA of the CDR3: TGTGCCAGCAGCCCCGGGTTCGGGGAGCTGTTTTTT.

This clonotype was seen ten or more times. The genes are TRBV20-1 and TRBJ2-2, with 7 bases fitting TRBD1. This CDR3 is 13 amino acids long. Germline-derived CDR1 and CDR2 are DFQATT and SNEGSKA (reference sequence). The ends lost 5 bases at V and 6 bases at J; junction bases unmatched: 6. The CDR3 here is CSARQGYAGELFF. CDR3 DNA sequence: TGCAGTGCTCGACAGGGTTATGCCGGGGAGCTGTTTTTT.

This clonotype has ten or more counts. V is TRBV12-3 or TRBV12-4 and J is TRBJ2-1; D is unresolved. V was trimmed by 6 bases and J by 6 bases, leaving 12 bases between them. The CDR3 runs 13 residues. CDR3 residues: CASRLRRANEQFF. The CDR3, as DNA: TGTGCCAGCAGATTAAGACGGGCCAATGAGCAGTTCTTC.

This clonotype was seen a handful of times. The chain couples TRBV5-1 to TRBJ1-1, with no clear D. CDR3 length: 16 amino acids. Trimming stripped 4 bases from V and 0 bases from J, with 16 bases between. The germline V gene has CDR1 SGHRS and CDR2 YFSETQ. The CDR3 DNA sequence: TGCGCCAGCAGCCCTACCACCGGGCCTATGAACACTGAAGCTTTCTTT. Protein product: CASSPTTGPMNTEAFF.